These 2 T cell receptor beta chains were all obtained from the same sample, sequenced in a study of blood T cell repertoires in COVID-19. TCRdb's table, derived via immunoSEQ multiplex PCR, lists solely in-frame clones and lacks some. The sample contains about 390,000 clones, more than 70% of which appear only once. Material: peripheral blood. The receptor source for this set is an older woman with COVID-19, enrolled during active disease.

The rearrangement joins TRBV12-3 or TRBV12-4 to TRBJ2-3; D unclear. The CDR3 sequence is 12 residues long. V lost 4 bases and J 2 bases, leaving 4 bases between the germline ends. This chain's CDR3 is CASSSFTDTQYF. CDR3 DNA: TGTGCCAGCAGTTCGTTCACAGATACGCAGTATTTT.

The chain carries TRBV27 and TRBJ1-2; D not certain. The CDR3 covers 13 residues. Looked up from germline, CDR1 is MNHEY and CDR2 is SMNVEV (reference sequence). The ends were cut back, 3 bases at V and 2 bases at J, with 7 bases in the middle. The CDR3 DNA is TGTGCCAGCAGTTTGTCGGTCAACTATGGCTACACCTTC. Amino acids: CASSLSVNYGYTF.